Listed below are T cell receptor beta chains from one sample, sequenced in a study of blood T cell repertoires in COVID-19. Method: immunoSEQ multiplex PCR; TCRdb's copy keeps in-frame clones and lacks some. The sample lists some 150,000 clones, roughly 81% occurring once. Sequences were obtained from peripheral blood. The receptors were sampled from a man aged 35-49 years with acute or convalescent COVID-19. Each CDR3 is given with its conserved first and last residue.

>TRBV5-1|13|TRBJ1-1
CASSTDSNTEAFF
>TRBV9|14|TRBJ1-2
CASSSPGQGASYTF
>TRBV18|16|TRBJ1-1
CASSPPSGGGAGGSFF
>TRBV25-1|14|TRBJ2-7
CASSDTGGAAEQYF
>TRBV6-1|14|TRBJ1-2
CASSEIPGYYGYTF
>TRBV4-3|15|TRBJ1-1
CASSQVGIGGTEAFF
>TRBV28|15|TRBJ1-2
CASSSLKLGVYGYTF
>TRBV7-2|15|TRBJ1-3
CASTPQGAEGNTIYF
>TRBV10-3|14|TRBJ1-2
CAISPSGGDSGYTF
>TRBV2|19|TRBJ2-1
CASSHSVTRFTQVSDEQFF
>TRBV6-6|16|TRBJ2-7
CASSFLRGPQAYEQYF
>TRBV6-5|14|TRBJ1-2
CASSYRRANYGYTF
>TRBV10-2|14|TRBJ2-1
CASSLTSGGNEQFF
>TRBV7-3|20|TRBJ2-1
CASSPNPRTSGRSSYNEQFF
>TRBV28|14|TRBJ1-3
CATISGVAGNTIYF
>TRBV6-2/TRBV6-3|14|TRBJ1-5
CASSYSVGGQPQHF
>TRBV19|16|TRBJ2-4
CASTPGLTLAKNIQYF
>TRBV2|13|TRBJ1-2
CASTDGNNYGYTF
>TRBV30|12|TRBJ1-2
CAWRFDSYGYTF
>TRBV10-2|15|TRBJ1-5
CASRLGQGVNQPQHF
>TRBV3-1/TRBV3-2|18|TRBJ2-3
CASSQGQLAGGLTDTQYF
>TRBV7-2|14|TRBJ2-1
CASSSQTLNNEQFF